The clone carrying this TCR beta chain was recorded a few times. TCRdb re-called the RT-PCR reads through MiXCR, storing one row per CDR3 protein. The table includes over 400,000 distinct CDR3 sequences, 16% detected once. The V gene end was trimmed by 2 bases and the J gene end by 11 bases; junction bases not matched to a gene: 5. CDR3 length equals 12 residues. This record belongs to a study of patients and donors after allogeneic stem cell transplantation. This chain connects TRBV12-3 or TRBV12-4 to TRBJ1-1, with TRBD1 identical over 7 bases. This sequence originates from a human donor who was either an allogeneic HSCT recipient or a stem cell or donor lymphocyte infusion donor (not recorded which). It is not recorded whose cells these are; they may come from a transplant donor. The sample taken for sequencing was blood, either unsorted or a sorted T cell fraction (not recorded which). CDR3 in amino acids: CASSLIRGAAFF. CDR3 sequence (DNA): TGTGCCAGCAGTTTAATCAGGGGGGCCGCTTTCTTT.